This T cell receptor (beta chain) was retrieved from a study of blood T cell repertoires in COVID-19. Those enrolled, adults aged about 18 to 95 years, came from some 23 US areas. A COVID-19 case was met by exposed participants within 2 weeks before study entry. Germline assignment: CDR1 SEHNR and CDR2 FQNEAQ (reference sequence). There are 13 residues in the CDR3. V lost 5 bases, J lost 7 bases, and 15 bases lay in between. Original data processing: Nucleated cell number was recorded as an estimate derived from reference gene primer amplification. Sequenced by immunoSEQ multiplex PCR; TCRdb stores in-frame clones only, minus some. For V, J and clone size, that table is used; D and trimming come from the DNA. The sample carries about 150,000 clones, approximately 90% recorded once.

Material for sequencing was PBMCs or T cells enriched from blood (not recorded which). V and J are TRBV7-9 and TRBJ2-7; D call uncertain. The TCR sequence derives from a woman in her thirties or forties who had been exposed to COVID-19. In DNA, the CDR3 is TGTGCCAGCAGCCAGGCCGCCTTTGGGGAGCAGTACTTC. It translates to CASSQAAFGEQYF.